The subject of this entry is one T cell receptor (beta chain). Its antigen remains unidentified. The CDR3 is 16 residues long. V gave up 5 bases and J gave up 7 bases, with 22 bases separating them. Looked up from germline, CDR1 is LNHNV and CDR2 is YYDKDF (reference sequence). The record originates from a study of regulatory T cells in long-lasting Graves disease. Study conclusions and caveats: Persistent disease was associated with favored TRBV28 usage and with favored use of TRBJ1-2 and TRBJ2-5.

Time point reported: persistent/refractory GD, antithyroid drugs over 5 years with positive TRAb. With RNA extracted from PBMCs as input, the TCR library was made. CDR3-region Arm-PCR and iRepertoire HTBI primers produced the TCR beta libraries. TCRdb used MiXCR to reprocess the multiplex PCR reads, holding one entry per CDR3 protein. Of 400,000 to 500,000 distinct CDR3 sequences listed, around 20% are singletons. The chain recombines TRBV15 with TRBJ2-3, with a weak D call TRBD1 (6 bases). This material consisted of peripheral blood mononuclear cells (PBMCs), taken when the disease was refractory, from a patient treated with antithyroid drugs. The sequence derives from a female donor with Graves disease. The CDR3 spells CATSRGRDTGLNTQYF. The CDR3 DNA reads as TGTGCCACCAGCCGCGGACGGGACACCGGCTTGAATACGCAGTATTTT.